This is a list of T cell receptor beta chains from one sample in a study of blood T cell repertoires in COVID-19. Produced via immunoSEQ multiplex PCR; TCRdb's table is partial and in-frame only. Altogether more than 250,000 clones are present, approximately 89% being singletons, with the ten largest covering about 2.7%. Sequencing input: PBMCs or T cells enriched from blood (not recorded which). All receptors derive from a woman in her late teens or twenties who had recovered from COVID-19. Each CDR3 is given with its conserved first and last residue. A D gene is named only where the DNA matches it firmly. A row's size may be missing; if present it is once, few, many or a size class.

TRBV11-2	NA	TRBJ2-5	TRBD2	TGTGCCAGCAGCTTAGCTAGCGGGGGAGCGGAGACCCAGTACTTC	CASSLASGGAETQYF
TRBV5-1	NA	TRBJ1-4	NA	TGCGCCAGCAGTCGGGAGGTGGGGGCAGCTAATGAAAAACTGTTTTTT	CASSREVGAANEKLFF
TRBV2	NA	TRBJ2-6	TRBD1	TGTGCCAGCAGGGCAGGGGGATTGTCTGGGGCCAACGTCCTGACTTTC	CASRAGGLSGANVLTF
TRBV4-1	NA	TRBJ2-5	TRBD2	TGCGCCAGCAGCCAAGATCGTACTAGCGGGGGGGCCAGCTGGACCCAGTACTTC	CASSQDRTSGGASWTQYF
TRBV9	few	TRBJ1-6	NA	TGTGCCAGCAGCGTAGCCCGCGGGAATTCACCCCTCCACTTT	CASSVARGNSPLHF
TRBV7-3	NA	TRBJ2-7	TRBD2	TGTGCCAGCAGTCCCCAAGCGGGAGCGGGGGAGCAGTACTTC	CASSPQAGAGEQYF
TRBV19	NA	TRBJ1-2	TRBD1	TGTGCCAGTAGGGAAGACAGGGGGAAAGGTTTCGGCTACACCTTC	CASREDRGKGFGYTF
TRBV7-9	NA	TRBJ2-7	NA	TGTGCCAGCAGCTCCCCCAGCGGCCCCTCCTACGAGCAGTACTTC	CASSSPSGPSYEQYF
TRBV7-2	NA	TRBJ2-7	NA	TGTGCCAGCAGCTTAGTTGGGACACCGAGCTCCTACGAGCAGTACTTC	CASSLVGTPSSYEQYF
TRBV3-1/TRBV3-2	once	TRBJ2-3	TRBD1	TGTGCCAGCAGCCAGTCCGGGACAGCGGAAGATACGCAGTATTTT	CASSQSGTAEDTQYF
TRBV19	NA	TRBJ2-1	TRBD1	TGTGCCAGTAGTATCTTACAGGGGGCCAATGAGCAGTTCTTC	CASSILQGANEQFF